The sequence of this T cell receptor beta chain was determined in a study of CD8+CD57+ T cells in acquired aplastic anemia. Study-wide results and limits: The number of CD8+ CDR3 sequences shared by patients and controls was approximately 30. Between the patient and control groups, CD8+ Simpson's diversity did not differ significantly.

Genomic DNA, the template, was used for profiling of the TCR beta VDJ and CDR3. TCRdb passed the reads through MiXCR, listing each CDR3 protein once. The sample comprises under 350,000 distinct CDR3 sequences, 45% to 65% of which are singletons, and under 1.5% rests with the top ten. Sequencing involved patients with CD8+CD57+ cell expansion previously shown by flow cytometry. No patient had been given any therapy when blood was sampled. At least ten counts were recorded for this clonotype. What it recognizes is unknown. V shed 0 bases and J shed 3 bases, with 14 bases lying between them. The CDR3 runs to 15 residues. CDR1 and CDR2 (germline): DFQATT, SNEGSKA (reference sequence).

The chain uses TRBV20-1 and TRBJ2-5; D might be TRBD2 (6 bases). Sequenced sample: sorted CD4+, CD8+, or CD8+CD57+ T cells (not recorded which) from PBMCs. The TCR was taken from a human donor with aplastic anemia. DNA of the CDR3: TGCAGTGCTAGAGAGGGACTCCGTCCCGAAGAGACCCAGTACTTC. Its translation: CSAREGLRPEETQYF.